These 32 T cell receptor beta chains came from one sample sequenced in a study of T cells in Graves' hyperthyroidism and ophthalmopathy. Amplification of TCR beta CDR3 regions used RNA as the template. The HTBI primer set was used in a first-round RT-PCR of the TCR CDR3. MiXCR was run by TCRdb on the multiplex PCR reads, yielding one entry per CDR3 protein. Of approximately 380,000 distinct CDR3 sequences in the sample, approximately 20% were seen once. What was sequenced was blood. These receptors originate from a woman between 18 and 30 years old with Graves' hyperthyroidism.

The chain employs TRBV29-1 and TRBJ1-1, with D perhaps matching TRBD1 (5 bases). The length of the CDR3 is 14 residues. V lost 4 bases, J lost 0 bases, and 12 bases lay in between. Looked up from germline, CDR1 is SQVTM and CDR2 is ANQGSEA. In DNA, the CDR3 is TGCAGCGTTGTGTCTCTGGACATGAACACTGAAGCTTTCTTT. This sequence encodes CSVVSLDMNTEAFF.

This clonotype was detected ten times or more. The chain employs TRBV27 and TRBJ2-5, with D possibly being TRBD2 (7 bases). V shed 5 bases and J shed 6 bases, with 16 bases lying between them. Looked up from germline, CDR1 is MNHEY and CDR2 is SMNVEV (reference sequence). This CDR3 comprises 14 residues. DNA for the CDR3: TGTGCCAGCAGTCCCGGTGGGGGGGCAAAGACCCAGTACTTC. Protein product: CASSPGGGAKTQYF.

This clonotype came up many times. The chain combines TRBV2 with TRBJ2-5, with unresolved D. The length of the CDR3 is 14 residues. Per germline, CDR1 SNHLY and CDR2 FYNNEI. Deletions cut 0 bases from V and 7 bases from J, with 12 bases between. CDR3 protein: CASSEAGHRATQYF. CDR3 DNA: TGTGCCAGCAGTGAAGCGGGTCACCGAGCGACCCAGTACTTC.

The table lists this clonotype with many counts. The chain carries TRBV3-1 and TRBJ2-4, with TRBD1 identical over 10 bases. J was trimmed by 5 bases and V by 6 bases; bases with no gene match: 4. Germline V gene sequence: CDR1 LGHDT, CDR2 YNNKEL (reference sequence). The length of the CDR3 is 14 residues. The CDR3 DNA reads TGTGCCAGCAGTCGGGGGACAGGGGAAAACATTCAGTACTTC. Encoded protein: CASSRGTGENIQYF.

The V gene is TRBV20-1, the J gene TRBJ1-1; unclear D gene. V was pared by 6 bases and J by 1 base, with 15 bases between. The CDR3 is 14 residues long. Germline CDR1 DFQATT, CDR2 SNEGSKA (reference sequence). CDR3: CSAWRWQRNTEAFF. CDR3 in DNA: TGCAGTGCCTGGAGGTGGCAGAGGAACACTGAAGCTTTCTTT.

This clonotype was recorded many times. The chain recombines TRBV15 with TRBJ1-5; D is undetermined. From germline, CDR1 is LNHNV and CDR2 YYDKDF (reference sequence). This CDR3 is built from 15 residues. V was trimmed by 0 bases and J by 6 bases, leaving 12 bases between them. The CDR3 protein is CATSRDLGSRQPQHF. CDR3 nucleotide sequence: TGTGCCACCAGCAGAGATCTTGGCAGCCGTCAGCCCCAGCATTTT.

The chain has TRBV12-3 or TRBV12-4 and TRBJ1-2; 8 bases match TRBD1. This CDR3 has 15 residues. Trimming cost V 5 bases and J 6 bases; bases outside gene matches: 11. CDR3 sequence: CASSPGQDVVDGYTF. CDR3 nucleotide sequence: TGTGCCAGCAGTCCGGGACAGGACGTAGTTGATGGCTACACCTTC.

The CDR3 here is CSASRETGSSIQYF. The CDR3 DNA follows: TGCAGTGCATCTCGGGAGACAGGCAGCTCCATTCAGTACTTC. The V gene is TRBV20-1, the J gene TRBJ2-4; D possibly uses TRBD1 or TRBD2 (6 bases each). There are 14 residues in the CDR3. V was clipped by 6 bases and J by 9 bases, with 21 bases between them. CDR1 is DFQATT, CDR2 SNEGSKA, per germline (reference sequence).

This clonotype was observed many times. J is TRBJ1-1 and V is TRBV4-1; the D is unclear. This CDR3 spans 16 amino acids. V lost 4 bases, J lost 4 bases, and 19 bases lay in between. The V gene's germline CDR1 is MGHRA and CDR2 YSYEKL. The DNA of the CDR3 is TGCGCCAGCAGCCTGGCGGGGTACCCGACGGGCACTGAAGCTTTCTTT. Its translation is CASSLAGYPTGTEAFF.

V usage is TRBV28 and J usage is TRBJ1-5, with 7 bases fitting TRBD1. Germline assignment: CDR1 MDHEN and CDR2 SYDVKM. Germline trimming cut 2 bases from V and 5 bases from J; bases unmatched to any gene: 12. This CDR3 has 17 amino acids. The CDR3 nucleotides read TGTGCCAGCAGTTTAGGCCCAGGGAACAGGGGATATCAGCCCCAGCATTTT. Residues: CASSLGPGNRGYQPQHF.

This clonotype was counted between two and nine times. The chain carries TRBV10-3 and TRBJ2-2; tentatively, D is TRBD1 or TRBD2 (5 bases each). This CDR3 spans 13 amino acids. The germline V gene has CDR1 ENHRY and CDR2 SYGVKD. The V and J ends lost 10 bases and 7 bases respectively, with 16 bases between them. The CDR3 protein is CATSGGDNGELFF. CDR3 nucleotide sequence: TGTGCCACCTCTGGGGGAGATAACGGGGAGCTGTTTTTT.

This clonotype was found many times. V gene TRBV20-1 combines with J gene TRBJ2-5; D remains unclear. The germline V gene has CDR1 DFQATT and CDR2 SNEGSKA (reference sequence). The V end was cut by 3 bases, the J end by 2 bases, with 13 bases between. CDR3 length: 14 residues. The CDR3 protein is CSARSLSAQETQYF. The CDR3 DNA reads TGCAGTGCTAGGTCGCTGAGCGCTCAAGAGACCCAGTACTTC.

V and J are TRBV24-1 and TRBJ1-5; D ambiguous. The germline V gene has CDR1 KGHDR and CDR2 SFDVKD. CDR3 length: 13 amino acids. V lost 9 bases to trimming and J lost 7 bases, with 15 bases between them. CDR3 amino acids: CATSPQSGQPQHF. The DNA of the CDR3 is TGTGCCACCTCGCCGCAGTCGGGGCAGCCCCAGCATTTT.

This CDR3 is CASSAQVFGTEAFF. CDR3 DNA sequence: TGTGCCAGCAGTGCACAGGTTTTCGGCACTGAAGCTTTCTTT. The genes are TRBV6-1 and TRBJ1-1, with D maybe TRBD1 (5 bases). CDR1 is MNHNS, CDR2 SASEGT, per germline. The CDR3 is 14 residues long. V gave up 4 bases and J gave up 4 bases, with 13 bases separating them.

This clonotype was picked up many times. The V call is TRBV27, the J call TRBJ2-7; D is undetermined. The CDR3 spans 13 residues. Trimming shortened V by 3 bases and J by 3 bases, and 9 bases separated the two germline ends. CDR1 MNHEY and CDR2 SMNVEV come from the germline V gene (reference sequence). The CDR3 reads CASSFNADYEQYF. The DNA for the CDR3 is TGTGCCAGCAGTTTTAATGCGGACTACGAGCAGTACTTC.

The CDR3 loop reads CSASGLAAEQYF. CDR3 nucleotides: TGCAGTGCTTCAGGACTAGCGGCCGAGCAGTACTTC. V is TRBV20-1 and J is TRBJ2-7, with 10 bases aligning to TRBD2. Trimming took 5 bases from V and 6 from J; bases not matched to a gene: 4. Per germline, CDR1 DFQATT and CDR2 SNEGSKA (reference sequence). CDR3 length: 12 residues.

With respect to this clonotype: Since a much larger clone is just one base distant, this may be a read error. The chain recombines TRBV18 with TRBJ2-7, with TRBD2 as a possible D gene (5 bases). Germline V gene data show CDR1 as KGHSH and CDR2 as LQKENI. The CDR3 loop spans 13 amino acids. In DNA, the CDR3 is TGTGCCAGCTCACCATACCAGGAGGTCCAGGCGGACTTC. Protein product: CASSPYQEVQADF. The entire variable domain, with the rest obtained from reference TRBV18 and TRBJ2-7, is as follows: NAGVMQNPRHLVRRRGQEARLRCSPMKGHSHVYWYRQLPEEGLKFMVYLQKENIIDESGMPKERFSAEFPKEGPSILRIQQVVRGDSAAYFCASSPYQEVQADFGPGTRLTVT.

This clonotype was recorded at least ten times. This chain joins TRBV29-1 and TRBJ1-1; D unresolved. V lost 3 bases, J lost 5 bases, and 7 bases lay in between. CDR3 length: 11 amino acids. Germline V gene data show CDR1 as SQVTM and CDR2 as ANQGSEA. CDR3 DNA sequence: TGCAGCGTTGAGAGTGGGACTGAAGCTTTCTTT. Its translation: CSVESGTEAFF.

This clonotype was seen repeatedly, ten times or more. The J gene is TRBJ1-3, the V gene TRBV5-1; tentative D call: TRBD1 (6 bases). The V gene lost 4 bases and the J gene lost 3 bases, with 17 bases spanning the gap. The CDR3 is 16 residues long. Germline CDR1 SGHRS, CDR2 YFSETQ. CDR3 DNA: TGCGCCAGCAGCCCCCGACAGGTCGGGAGTGGAAACACCATATATTTT. Its protein product is CASSPRQVGSGNTIYF.

In this sample, this clonotype turned up many times. The chain carries TRBV7-2 and TRBJ2-5, with 13 bases that match TRBD2. Germline CDR1 is SGHTA and CDR2 is FQGNSA. This CDR3 is 16 amino acids long. V lost 5 bases and J lost 1; bases outside the gene matches: 4. This CDR3 reads CASSLTSGGFQETQYF. For the CDR3, the DNA is TGTGCCAGCAGCCTGACTAGCGGGGGGTTCCAAGAGACCCAGTACTTC.

Ten or more counts support this clonotype. The CDR3 here is CASSLGPTGTGVNGYTF. CDR3 in DNA: TGTGCCAGCAGCTTGGGGCCCACTGGGACAGGTGTCAATGGCTACACCTTC. The gene calls are TRBV5-6 and TRBJ1-2; 8 nucleotides line up with TRBD1. The germline CDR1 and CDR2 sequences are SGHDT and YYEEEE. V gave up 0 bases and J gave up 6 bases; unmatched junction bases: 13. The CDR3 is made up of 17 amino acids. Full variable domain (missing parts from reference TRBV5-6 and TRBJ1-2): DAGVTQSPTHLIKTRGQQVTLRCSPKSGHDTVSWYQQALGQGPQFIFQYYEEEERQRGNFPDRFSGHQFPNYSSELNVNALLLGDSALYLCASSLGPTGTGVNGYTFGSGTRLTVV.

This clonotype showed up many times. The chain carries TRBV29-1 and TRBJ2-7; 7 bases agree with TRBD1. This CDR3 comprises 13 residues. CDR1 and CDR2 from the germline V gene are SQVTM and ANQGSEA. V gave up 7 bases and J gave up 0 bases; unmatched junction bases: 6. The CDR3 here is CSAGTASSYEQYF. CDR3 in DNA: TGCAGCGCCGGGACAGCGAGCTCCTACGAGCAGTACTTC.

The chain combines TRBV29-1 with TRBJ2-2; the D gene is possibly TRBD2 (6 bases). The CDR3 runs 13 residues. Germline V gene data show CDR1 as SQVTM and CDR2 as ANQGSEA. V dropped 6 bases and J dropped 2 bases, with 10 bases sitting between them. The CDR3 nucleotides read TGCAGCGTCATGGGAGGTAACACCGGGGAGCTGTTTTTT. Its protein product is CSVMGGNTGELFF.

This clonotype was counted at least ten times. The chain links TRBV2 to TRBJ2-5; possibly TRBD2 for D (5 bases). CDR3 length: 13 amino acids. CDR1 SNHLY and CDR2 FYNNEI come from the germline V gene. Trimming shortened V by 7 bases and J by 5 bases, and 14 bases separated the two germline ends. The CDR3 DNA reads TGTGCCAGCACGGGAAGTAACCTTGAGACCCAGTACTTC. Its protein is CASTGSNLETQYF.

This clonotype came up many times. This chain joins TRBV5-5 and TRBJ1-1; D remains ambiguous. The V gene's germline CDR1 is SGHKS and CDR2 YYEKEE (reference sequence). V lost 2 bases and J lost 0, with 11 bases in between. This CDR3 is 15 amino acids long. Here the CDR3 reads CASSFVSFMNTEAFF. The CDR3, as DNA: TGTGCCAGCAGCTTCGTGAGCTTCATGAACACTGAAGCTTTCTTT.

This clonotype was observed many times. The genes are TRBV4-1 and TRBJ1-1; D ambiguous. V lost 4 bases, J lost 8 bases, and 11 bases lay in between. The CDR3 covers 12 residues. From germline, CDR1 is MGHRA and CDR2 YSYEKL. Here the CDR3 reads CASSRPGPEAFF. Written as DNA, the CDR3 is TGCGCCAGCAGCCGACCGGGCCCCGAAGCTTTCTTT.

There are many counts of this clonotype. The V and J genes are TRBV28 and TRBJ2-2; TRBD1 matches at 7 bases. Germline loops: CDR1 MDHEN, CDR2 SYDVKM. V dropped 4 bases and J dropped 4; count of bases not matched to a gene: 12. The CDR3 is made up of 17 amino acids. The CDR3 region has the DNA TGTGCCAGCAGTTCAACCCGACAGGGATGGAGCACCGGGGAGCTGTTTTTT. This encodes CASSSTRQGWSTGELFF.

This clonotype was detected many times. The chain employs TRBV20-1 and TRBJ2-5; 9 bases are a match to TRBD1. CDR3 length: 16 amino acids. After removal of 1 base from V and 1 base from J, the junction contained 7 bases not matched to a gene. The V gene's germline CDR1 is DFQATT and CDR2 SNEGSKA (reference sequence). The DNA of the CDR3 is TGCAGTGCTAGAGGGGATACAGGGGGCAGCCAAGAGACCCAGTACTTC. Protein: CSARGDTGGSQETQYF.

This clonotype was seen repeatedly, ten times or more. The V call is TRBV14, the J call TRBJ1-2; D unresolved. Trimming took off 0 bases at V and 9 bases at J, with 14 bases between the two ends. Germline V gives CDR1 SGHDN, CDR2 FVKESK. The CDR3 extends over 14 amino acids. CDR3 nucleotide sequence: TGTGCCAGCAGCCAAGATCGCCGGGCCCGAAGCTACACCTTC. Its protein is CASSQDRRARSYTF.

This clonotype was detected many times. This chain uses TRBV12-3 or TRBV12-4 with TRBJ1-5; 9 positions match TRBD1. J lost 5 bases, V lost 2 bases, and 1 base had no gene match. The CDR3 is 14 amino acids. CDR3 nucleotide sequence: TGTGCCAGCAGTTTACGGGACAGGGATCAGCCCCAGCATTTT. It encodes CASSLRDRDQPQHF.

This clonotype was counted ten times or more. At one of its ends the junction is not consistent with the germline gene, which may arise from a read error. The chain combines TRBV11-2 with TRBJ1-5, with D possibly being TRBD1 (5 bases). This CDR3 is built from 14 residues. The germline V gene has CDR1 SGHAT and CDR2 FQNNGV. As DNA, the CDR3 is TGCGCCAGCAGCTTAGGAGGGGGCAATCAGCCCCAGCATTTT. As protein: CASSLGGGNQPQHF.

This clonotype has ten or more counts. The chain couples TRBV15 to TRBJ1-5; D gene uncertain. The germline gives CDR1 LNHNV, CDR2 YYDKDF (reference sequence). The V gene lost 2 bases and the J gene lost 4 bases, with 9 bases spanning the gap. CDR3 size: 14 residues. CDR3 region: CATSRNSENQPQHF. The CDR3 DNA reads TGTGCCACCAGCAGAAATTCGGAAAATCAGCCCCAGCATTTT.